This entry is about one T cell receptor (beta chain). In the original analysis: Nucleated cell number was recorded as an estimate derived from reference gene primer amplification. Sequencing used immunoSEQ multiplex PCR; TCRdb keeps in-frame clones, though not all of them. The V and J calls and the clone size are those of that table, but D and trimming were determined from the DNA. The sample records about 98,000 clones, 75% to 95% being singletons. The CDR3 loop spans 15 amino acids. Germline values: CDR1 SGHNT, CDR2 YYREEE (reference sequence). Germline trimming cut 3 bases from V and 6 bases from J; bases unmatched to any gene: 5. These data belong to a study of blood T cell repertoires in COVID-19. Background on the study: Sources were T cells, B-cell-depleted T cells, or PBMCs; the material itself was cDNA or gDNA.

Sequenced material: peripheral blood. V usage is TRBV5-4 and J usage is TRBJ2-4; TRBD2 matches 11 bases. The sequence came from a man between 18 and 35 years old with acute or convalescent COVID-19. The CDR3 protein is CASSSTSGTANIQYF. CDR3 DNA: TGTGCCAGCAGCTCGACTAGCGGGACGGCAAACATTCAGTACTTC.